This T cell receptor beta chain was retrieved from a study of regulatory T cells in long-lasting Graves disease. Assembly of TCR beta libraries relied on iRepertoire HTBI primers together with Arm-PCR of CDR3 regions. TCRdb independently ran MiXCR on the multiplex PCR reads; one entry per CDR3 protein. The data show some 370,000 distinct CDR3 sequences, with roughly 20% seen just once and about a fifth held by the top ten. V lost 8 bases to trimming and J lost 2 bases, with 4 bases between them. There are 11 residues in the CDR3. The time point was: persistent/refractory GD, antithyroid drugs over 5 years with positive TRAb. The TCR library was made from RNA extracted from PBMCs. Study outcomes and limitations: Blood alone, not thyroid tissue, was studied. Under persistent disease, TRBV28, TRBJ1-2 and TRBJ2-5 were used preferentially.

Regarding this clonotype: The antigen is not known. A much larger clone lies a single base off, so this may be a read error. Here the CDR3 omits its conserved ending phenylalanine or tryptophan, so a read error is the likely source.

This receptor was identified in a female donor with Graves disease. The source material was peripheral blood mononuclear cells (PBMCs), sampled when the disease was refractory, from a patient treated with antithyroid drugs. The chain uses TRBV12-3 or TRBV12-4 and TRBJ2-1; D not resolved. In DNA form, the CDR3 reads TGTGCCAGCGTCGCCTACAATGAGCAGTTCTCC. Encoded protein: CASVAYNEQFS.